One and the same sample provided the 29 T cell receptor beta chains below, sequenced in a study of tumor-infiltrating lymphocytes in primary liver carcinoma. The investigators made TCR beta cDNA from approximately 510 ng total RNA, using a constant-region primer. Construction of TCR beta libraries relied on three successive nested multiplex PCR rounds employing slightly modified ARM-PCR. The first two PCR rounds used TRBV1-TRBV30 forward primers with a C-beta reverse primer, approximately 11 cycles each. TCRdb analysed the multiplex PCR reads with MiXCR anew, one entry per CDR3 protein. The sample shows roughly 100,000 distinct CDR3 sequences, around 80% of them seen only once. Scientists recovered RNA and DNA together from about 21-30 mg of unsorted bulk tissue. Sequenced input: liver tumor tissue from sampling region 3. Subset reported: tumor region T3, left-lateral pole. These receptors came from a man in his forties or fifties with primary liver carcinoma and hepatitis B virus infection.

In regard to this clonotype: Here the CDR3 omits its conserved ending phenylalanine or tryptophan, so a read error is the likely source. The DNA is omitted, as the CDR3 cannot be located on it reliably, and the CDR3 follows TCRdb's listing. The V gene is TRBV6-1, the J gene TRBJ2-7; the table gives TRBD2 as D, unverified against the DNA. The CDR3 is 11 residues long, ends included. Germline V gene lookup returns CDR1 MNHNS and CDR2 SASEGT. CDR3 sequence reads: CASSGWTTGIL.

On this clonotype: Sequence at one end of the junction differs from germline and may be a read error. The CDR3 spells CPSSSNVDQPQHF. The CDR3 nucleotides read TGTCCCAGCAGTAGTAACGTGGATCAGCCCCAGCATTTT. V gene TRBV28 combines with J gene TRBJ1-5; D gene uncertain. The germline V gene has CDR1 MDHEN and CDR2 SYDVKM. CDR3 length: 13 amino acids.

Regarding this clonotype: The conserved phenylalanine or tryptophan is not found at the CDR3 terminus, so this likely reflects a read error. V usage is TRBV28 and J usage is TRBJ2-7, with TRBD1 identical over 7 bases. CDR1 is MDHEN and CDR2 is SYDVKM in the germline V gene. The CDR3 contains 13 residues. The CDR3 protein is CACSLQGPVGQYL. CDR3 nucleotide sequence: TGTGCCTGCAGTTTACAGGGGCCCGTGGGGCAGTACCTC.

About this clonotype: Sequence at one end of the junction differs from germline and may be a read error. The chain is built from TRBV11-3 and TRBJ2-1, with D unclear. This CDR3 spans 14 amino acids. The V gene's germline CDR1 is SGHNT and CDR2 YENEEA. The CDR3, as DNA: TGTGCCAACAGCTTACGCGTCTCGAAGAATGAGCAGTTCTTC. Encoded protein: CANSLRVSKNEQFF. Complete variable domain (other parts from reference TRBV11-3 and TRBJ2-1): EAGVVQSPRYKIIEKKQPVAFWCNPISGHNTLYWYLQNLGQGPELLIRYENEEAVDDSQLPKDRFSAERLKGVDSTLKIQPAELGDSAVYLCANSLRVSKNEQFFGPGTRLTVL.

About this clonotype itself: One end of the junction is discordant with germline, which a read error may explain. The chain joins TRBV4-1 to TRBJ2-7; perhaps TRBD2 as D (6 bases). Germline CDR1 and CDR2: MGHRA and YSYEKL. The length of the CDR3 is 15 residues. CDR3 nucleotide sequence: TGCGCCAACAGCCAAACTAGCTGTAGCTCCTACGAGCAGTACTTC. Protein product: CANSQTSCSSYEQYF.

This clonotype was picked up a small number of times. The germline gene is not matched at one end of the junction; a read error may be the cause. The chain recombines TRBV4-2 with TRBJ2-1; the match to TRBD1 covers 7 bases. CDR3 length: 16 residues. CDR1 and CDR2 (germline): LGHNA, YNFKEQ. CDR3 in amino acids: CASSQGQGSSYNEQLF. The CDR3 DNA reads as TGTGCCAGCAGCCAAGGACAGGGAAGCTCCTACAATGAGCAGCTGTTC.

This clonotype was seen more than once but under ten times. A read error may produce the germline difference seen at one junction end. The gene calls are TRBV29-1 and TRBJ2-7; D ambiguous. The CDR3 is 13 residues long. Germline loops: CDR1 SQVTM, CDR2 ANQGSEA. CDR3 sequence: CSVAPTWLYEQYF. As DNA, the CDR3 is TGCAGCGTTGCCCCGACATGGCTCTACGAGCAATACTTC.

This clonotype was seen a handful of times. An end of the junction differs from the germline gene, which may be a read error. The rearrangement uses TRBV4-2 and TRBJ2-7; D gene unclear. Germline V gene sequence: CDR1 LGHNA, CDR2 YNFKEQ. The CDR3 runs to 12 residues. CDR3 nucleotide sequence: TGTGCCAGCAGTCAAGATTGGAACGAGCAGTATTTC. This encodes CASSQDWNEQYF.

Note on this clonotype: Possible read error: a much larger clone is one base away. The chain carries TRBV28 and TRBJ2-5; the D gene is possibly TRBD2 (5 bases). There are 15 residues in the CDR3. V dropped 9 bases and J dropped 10 bases, with 27 bases sitting between them. Germline CDR1 MDHEN, CDR2 SYDVKM. This chain's CDR3 is CARSRRRPTTWSQYF. CDR3 DNA sequence: TGTGCCAGGAGCCGGAGGAGACCCACAACTTGGAGCCAGTACTTC.

A word on this clonotype: Because it lacks the conserved phenylalanine or tryptophan at the end, this CDR3 is likely a read error. The chain joins TRBV4-2 to TRBJ1-5, with D tentatively TRBD1 (5 bases). CDR3 length: 14 amino acids. The germline V and J ends were trimmed by 4 bases and 5 bases, with 12 bases remaining between them. Germline V CDR1 and CDR2: LGHNA, YNFKEQ. The CDR3 reads CASSPTGGDQPQHL. The CDR3 DNA reads TGTGCCAGCAGCCCTACCGGGGGGGATCAGCCCCAGCATCTT.

To note about this clonotype: A single base separates this from a much larger clone, so it may be a read error. This rearrangement joins TRBV28 to TRBJ2-7, with TRBD1 matching over 8 bases. CDR1 MDHEN and CDR2 SYDVKM come from the germline V gene. The CDR3 is 16 residues long. Trimming removed 8 bases from V and 6 bases from J; junction bases left unmatched: 18. CDR3 coding DNA: TGTGCCAGCGGCCCCCCCGGACAGGGTCAAAGGGGCGAGCAGTACTTC. It codes for CASGPPGQGQRGEQYF. Filled out from reference TRBV28 and TRBJ2-7, the complete variable domain reads DVKVTQSSRYLVKRTGEKVFLECVQDMDHENMFWYRQDPGLGLRLIYFSYDVKMKEKGDIPEGYSVSREKKERFSLILESASTNQTSMYLCASGPPGQGQRGEQYFGPGTRLTVT.

On this clonotype: The junction and the germline gene differ at one end; a read error may be behind it. CDR3 nucleotide sequence: TGCAGCGTTCGAGGCAGGGTCGGAGGCGATGAGCAGTTATTC. Translation gives CSVRGRVGGDEQLF. The genes are TRBV29-1 and TRBJ2-1; D tentatively fits TRBD1 or TRBD2 (5 bases each). The germline V gene has CDR1 SQVTM and CDR2 ANQGSEA. This CDR3 is 14 amino acids long.

Worth noting for this clonotype: No conserved phenylalanine or tryptophan ends this CDR3, so it is likely a read error. This chain links TRBV29-1 with TRBJ1-1, with a possible D match to TRBD1 (5 bases). The CDR3 consists of 15 residues. Germline V gene lookup returns CDR1 SQVTM and CDR2 ANQGSEA. The CDR3 loop is CSVSAGWGMGTEAFS. The CDR3 DNA sequence: TGTAGCGTTTCAGCAGGGTGGGGAATGGGAACTGAAGCTTTCTCT.

The chain employs TRBV6-1 and TRBJ1-2; D not certain. Germline-derived CDR1 and CDR2 are MNHNS and SASEGT. V was pared by 9 bases and J by 3 bases, with 11 bases between. This CDR3 spans 12 amino acids. The CDR3 DNA follows: TGTGCCAGAAGAAGGGCGGACTATGGCTACACCTTC. Its protein product is CARRRADYGYTF.

The V and J genes are TRBV5-6 and TRBJ2-7, with TRBD1 as a possible D gene (6 bases). The CDR3 sequence is 14 residues long. The germline gives CDR1 SGHDT, CDR2 YYEEEE. Trimming took off 5 bases at V and 4 bases at J, with 16 bases between the two ends. The CDR3 DNA reads TGTGCCAGCAGTTTCCCGGGACAAGCATACGAGCAGTACTTC. This translates into CASSFPGQAYEQYF.

The rearrangement joins TRBV11-2 to TRBJ1-1, with D uncertain. Trimming shortened V by 10 bases and J by 4 bases, and 16 bases separated the two germline ends. Germline V gives CDR1 SGHAT, CDR2 FQNNGV. This CDR3 is 13 amino acids long. The CDR3 DNA sequence: TGTGCCAACAACTTAGGCCTGACCACTGAAGCTTTCTTT. Translated, it gives CANNLGLTTEAFF. Together with reference TRBV11-2 and TRBJ1-1, the CDR3 gives the full variable domain: EAGVAQSPRYKIIEKRQSVAFWCNPISGHATLYWYQQILGQGPKLLIQFQNNGVVDDSQLPKDRFSAERLKGVDSTLKIQPAKLEDSAVYLCANNLGLTTEAFFGQGTRLTVV.

A remark on this clonotype: The junction departs from germline at one end; a sequencing error may be responsible. The rearrangement uses TRBV11-3 and TRBJ2-2; 11 positions agree with TRBD2. This CDR3 comprises 18 residues. Germline CDR1 SGHNT, CDR2 YENEEA. In nucleotides, the CDR3 is TGTACCAGCAGCTTAGGGCGGATAGCGGGAGGGAACACCGAGGTGCTGTTTTTT. Residues: CTSSLGRIAGGNTEVLFF. Based on the CDR3 plus reference TRBV11-3 and TRBJ2-2, the full variable domain is EAGVVQSPRYKIIEKKQPVAFWCNPISGHNTLYWYLQNLGQGPELLIRYENEEAVDDSQLPKDRFSAERLKGVDSTLKIQPAELGDSAVYLCTSSLGRIAGGNTEVLFFGEGSRLTVL.

With respect to this clonotype: The junction and the germline gene differ at one end; a read error may be behind it. This chain connects TRBV28 to TRBJ2-3, with 8 positions matching TRBD2. The CDR3 extends over 15 amino acids. Per germline, CDR1 MDHEN and CDR2 SYDVKM. CDR3 amino acids: CANSLLAGYTDTQYF. The DNA for the CDR3 is TGTGCCAACAGTCTCCTAGCGGGTTACACAGATACGCAGTATTTT.

The gene calls are TRBV6-2 or TRBV6-3 and TRBJ2-7, with a possible D match to TRBD1 (6 bases). This CDR3 is 15 amino acids long. V was shortened by 0 bases and J by 10 bases, with 19 bases between the two germline ends. Germline loops: CDR1 MNHEY, CDR2 SVGEGT. The CDR3 is CASSYSVGGLGKQYF. As DNA, the CDR3 is TGTGCCAGCAGTTACTCAGTTGGGGGCCTCGGTAAACAGTACTTC.

A note on this clonotype: One junction end disagrees with the germline gene, perhaps due to a read error. The gene calls are TRBV6-6 and TRBJ1-1, with D possibly TRBD1 on 5 matching bases. Germline V gene data show CDR1 as MNHNY and CDR2 as SVGAGI (reference sequence). The CDR3 has 13 residues. CDR3 sequence: CAGSTRGSTEAFF. DNA for the CDR3: TGTGCCGGCAGCACACGGGGGTCTACTGAAGCTTTCTTT.

This clonotype is a singleton in its sample. The rearrangement joins TRBV5-8 to TRBJ1-5; D is perhaps TRBD1 (5 bases). Deletions cut 3 bases from V and 2 bases from J, with 15 bases between. Germline CDR1 reads SGHTS; CDR2 reads YDEGEE. This CDR3 is 16 amino acids long. CDR3 in DNA: TGTGCCAGCAGCTCTCCGACAGCGTATGGCAATCAGCCCCAGCATTTT. Translating gives CASSSPTAYGNQPQHF.

The chain links TRBV5-6 to TRBJ1-1, with D possibly matching TRBD1 (5 bases). The CDR3 runs 15 residues. Germline CDR1 SGHDT, CDR2 YYEEEE. V was shortened by 8 bases and J by 0 bases, with 17 bases between the two germline ends. Written as DNA, the CDR3 is TGTGCCAGTAGCACGGGGGGTAAAGTGAACACTGAAGCTTTCTTT. It translates to CASSTGGKVNTEAFF.

Only one count was recorded for this clonotype. One end of the junction varies from germline; a read error may be responsible. The chain has TRBV6-1 and TRBJ2-5, with D tentatively TRBD1 (6 bases). The CDR3 length is 13 residues. Germline V gene sequence: CDR1 MNHNS, CDR2 SASEGT. Written as DNA, the CDR3 is TGTACCAGCAGTGAGGGGGAGCAAGAGACCCAATACTTC. Its protein is CTSSEGEQETQYF.

Notes on this clonotype: An end of the junction does not agree with germline; a read error may underlie this. The genes are TRBV7-9 and TRBJ2-3; tentatively, D is TRBD1 (6 bases). The CDR3 consists of 15 residues. Germline assignment: CDR1 SEHNR and CDR2 FQNEAQ (reference sequence). The chain's CDR3 is CTSSSNRDGAVTQYF. The CDR3 DNA sequence: TGTACCAGCAGCTCGAACAGGGACGGGGCAGTTACGCAGTATTTT.

About this clonotype itself: Germline and junction disagree at one end, which may indicate a read error. This rearrangement joins TRBV6-4 to TRBJ2-2; a possible D gene is TRBD2 (6 bases). This CDR3 has 13 residues. Per germline, CDR1 MRHNA and CDR2 SNTAGT. The DNA of the CDR3 is TGTGCCAGCACTGACTCGAACACCGGGGGGCTGTTTTTT. Protein sequence: CASTDSNTGGLFF.

For this clonotype: The final CDR3 position lacks the conserved phenylalanine or tryptophan, pointing to a likely read error. No DNA is shown, since the ends of the CDR3 on it are uncertain; the CDR3 is the one TCRdb lists. This chain joins TRBV12-3 or TRBV12-4 and TRBJ1-6; the D call TRBD1 from the table was never checked on the DNA. The CDR3 spans 13 residues, counting both ends. CDR3 region: CASSLGGNSPPHV.

This chain joins TRBV11-2 and TRBJ1-2; TRBD1 might be the D (6 bases). Germline CDR1 and CDR2: SGHAT and FQNNGV. V shed 4 bases and J shed 9 bases, with 15 bases lying between them. The length of the CDR3 is 13 residues. This CDR3 is CASSSNSGESYTF. The CDR3 DNA sequence: TGTGCCAGCAGCTCTAACTCAGGGGAAAGCTACACCTTC. Together with reference TRBV11-2 and TRBJ1-2, the CDR3 gives the full variable domain: EAGVAQSPRYKIIEKRQSVAFWCNPISGHATLYWYQQILGQGPKLLIQFQNNGVVDDSQLPKDRFSAERLKGVDSTLKIQPAKLEDSAVYLCASSSNSGESYTFGSGTRLTVV.

As regards this clonotype: Sequence at one end of the junction differs from germline and may be a read error. The chain recombines TRBV29-1 with TRBJ2-1; 7 nucleotides line up with TRBD2. The germline V gene has CDR1 SQVTM and CDR2 ANQGSEA. CDR3 length equals 14 residues. The DNA for the CDR3 is TGCACCGTCCAAGCGGGAAACTCCTTCAATGAGCAGTTCTTC. This sequence encodes CTVQAGNSFNEQFF.

This chain links TRBV11-2 with TRBJ2-7, with a possible D match to TRBD2 (5 bases). The CDR3 is made up of 12 amino acids. With 10 bases removed from V and 3 bases from J, the gap between germline ends came to 13 bases. Germline CDR1 reads SGHAT; CDR2 reads FQNNGV. The CDR3 region is CANIPGDYEQYF. CDR3 in DNA: TGTGCCAACATTCCCGGGGACTACGAGCAGTACTTC.